This is a list of T cell receptor beta chains from one sample in a study of blood T cell repertoires in COVID-19. Produced via immunoSEQ multiplex PCR; TCRdb's table is partial and in-frame only. This table has roughly 180,000 clones, nearly 80% appearing once. Sequenced: PBMCs or T cells enriched from blood (not recorded which). The source is a man aged 60-69 years who had been exposed to COVID-19. CDR3s include the opening cysteine and the closing phenylalanine or tryptophan. Each record gives: D gene, clone size, V gene, J gene, CDR3 DNA, CDR3 protein. A D gene is named only where the DNA matches it firmly. Expanded clones are given a class, and other clones once, few, many or no size at all.

TRBD2,.,TRBV10-3,TRBJ2-7,TGTGCCATCAGCGGGACTAGCTACGAGCAGTACTTC,CAISGTSYEQYF
.,.,TRBV19,TRBJ1-5,TGTGCCAGTAGTATATTCCCCGGGATTAGCAATCAGCCCCAGCATTTT,CASSIFPGISNQPQHF
.,.,TRBV10-3,TRBJ1-1,TGTGCCATCATGGGGCAGGGATCTGTTGAAGCTTTCTTT,CAIMGQGSVEAFF
TRBD1,.,TRBV19,TRBJ1-5,TGTGCCAGTAGTGGAGGCCCGACAGGGCCCAGCAATCAGCCCCAGCATTTT,CASSGGPTGPSNQPQHF
TRBD1,.,TRBV25-1,TRBJ1-2,TGTGCCAGCAGTGGAACCGGGACAGGGGTTTATGGCTACACCTTC,CASSGTGTGVYGYTF
.,once,TRBV19,TRBJ1-4,TGTGCCTCTTCCAGGGTATTTGAAAAACTGTTTTTT,CASSRVFEKLFF
TRBD1,.,TRBV2,TRBJ1-1,TGTGCCAGCAGTGAATCTTTTTGGGGACAGGCCGGCCGAAGCAACACTGAAGCTTTCTTT,CASSESFWGQAGRSNTEAFF
TRBD1,.,TRBV9,TRBJ1-2,TGTGCCAGCAGCGCCCAAATTGGGACAGGGAATTACTATGGCTACACCTTC,CASSAQIGTGNYYGYTF
.,.,TRBV5-4,TRBJ1-6,TGTGCCAGCAGCTTGGGGACAGTTAATAATTCACCCCTCCACTTT,CASSLGTVNNSPLHF
.,.,TRBV6-5,TRBJ2-5,TGTGCCAGCAGGAGCCAAGAGACCCAGTACTTC,CASRSQETQYF
.,.,TRBV27,TRBJ2-3,TGTGCCAGCAGTTTCGAGCGTCCTCGTCCAGATACGCAGTATTTT,CASSFERPRPDTQYF
.,.,TRBV3-1/TRBV3-2,TRBJ2-7,TGTGCCAGCAGCCAAGATCTGCGGGAGCAGTACTTC,CASSQDLREQYF
.,.,TRBV19,TRBJ1-1,TGTGCCAGTAGTTCGGCGGGGGTAGGCATGAACACTGAAGCTTTCTTT,CASSSAGVGMNTEAFF
TRBD1,.,TRBV25-1,TRBJ1-1,TGTGCCAGCAGTGTGCACAGGGGCCAAGCTTTCTTT,CASSVHRGQAFF
TRBD1,.,TRBV6-5,TRBJ2-7,TGTGCCAGCAGTAGACAGGGGGCGAGGTACGAGCAGTACTTC,CASSRQGARYEQYF
.,.,TRBV27,TRBJ1-6,TGTGCCAGCACCCCGACGGGGGGTGGTTCACCCCTCCACTTT,CASTPTGGGSPLHF
.,.,TRBV6-5,TRBJ2-4,TGTGCCAGCAGTCCGAGGCAGGGAGGGGGAAACATTCAGTACTTC,CASSPRQGGGNIQYF
TRBD1,once,TRBV25-1,TRBJ1-4,TGTGCCAGCAGTGCGGGACAGTCTAATGAAAAACTGTTTTTT,CASSAGQSNEKLFF
.,.,TRBV6-5,TRBJ2-7,TGTGCCAGCTTCGCGGGTGGCGAGCAGTACTTC,CASFAGGEQYF
TRBD1,.,TRBV3-1/TRBV3-2,TRBJ1-2,TGTGCCAGCAGCCAACCTCCGGGGACAGCTATCTATGGCTACACCTTC,CASSQPPGTAIYGYTF
TRBD1,.,TRBV29-1,TRBJ1-2,TGCAGCGTCGAATCCGGGACAGCCTATGGCTACACCTTC,CSVESGTAYGYTF
.,.,TRBV9,TRBJ1-2,TGTGCCAGCAGCGTCCAGGGGTTGCATGGCTACACCTTC,CASSVQGLHGYTF
.,.,TRBV7-3,TRBJ2-1,TGTGCCAGCACACCCCCAGGGCGGGGAAACTACAATGAGCAGTTCTTC,CASTPPGRGNYNEQFF
.,.,TRBV9,TRBJ1-4,TGTGCCAGCAGCGTAGGCAGGGCCACTAATGAAAAACTGTTTTTT,CASSVGRATNEKLFF
.,few,TRBV18,TRBJ1-1,TGTGCCAGCTCCTCCACAGGGAACACTGAAGCTTTCTTT,CASSSTGNTEAFF
TRBD1,.,TRBV11-3,TRBJ2-4,TGTGCCAGCAGCTTAGGTCCCGGGACAGGGAGGAACATTCAGTACTTC,CASSLGPGTGRNIQYF
TRBD1,.,TRBV7-2,TRBJ1-1,TGTGCCAGCAGCGCGGGGGGACAGAGCACTGAAGCTTTCTTT,CASSAGGQSTEAFF
.,.,TRBV12-3/TRBV12-4,TRBJ1-5,TGTGCCAGCAGTTTCGGACACCCGCAGCCCCAGCATTTT,CASSFGHPQPQHF
.,many,TRBV7-3,TRBJ2-7,TGTGCCAGCAGCCCCAGGGGTAGCGCGGGCGAGCAGTACTTC,CASSPRGSAGEQYF
.,.,TRBV6-5,TRBJ2-5,TGTGCCAGCAGTTACGTAGCGGCCCAAGAGACCCAGTACTTC,CASSYVAAQETQYF
.,.,TRBV12-3/TRBV12-4,TRBJ2-7,TGTGCCAGCAGCGTACAGGGTCGGGAGCAGTACTTC,CASSVQGREQYF
.,.,TRBV5-1,TRBJ1-1,TGCGCCAGCAGCGGAGGGGCGCGAACTGAAGCTTTCTTT,CASSGGARTEAFF
TRBD1,once,TRBV27,TRBJ1-5,TGTGCCAGCAGTTTATCGTCTACAGGGGGCAGTCAGCCCCAGCATTTT,CASSLSSTGGSQPQHF